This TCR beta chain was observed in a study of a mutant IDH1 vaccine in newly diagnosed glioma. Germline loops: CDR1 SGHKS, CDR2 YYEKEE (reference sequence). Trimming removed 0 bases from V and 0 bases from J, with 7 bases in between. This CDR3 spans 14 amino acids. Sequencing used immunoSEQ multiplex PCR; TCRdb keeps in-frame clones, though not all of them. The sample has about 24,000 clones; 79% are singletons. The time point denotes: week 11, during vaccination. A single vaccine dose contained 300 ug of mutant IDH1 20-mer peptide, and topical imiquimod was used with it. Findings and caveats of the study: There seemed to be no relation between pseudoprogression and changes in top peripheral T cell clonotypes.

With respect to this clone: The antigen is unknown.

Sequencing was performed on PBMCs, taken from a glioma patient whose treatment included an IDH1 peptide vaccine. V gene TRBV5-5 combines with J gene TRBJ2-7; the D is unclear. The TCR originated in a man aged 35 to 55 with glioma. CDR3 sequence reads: CASSLETSSYEQYV. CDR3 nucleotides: TGTGCCAGCAGCTTGGAGACGTCCTCCTACGAGCAGTACGTC.